The T cell receptor beta chain under discussion was sequenced for a study of EBV T-cell therapy then PD-1 blockade in nasopharyngeal carcinoma. Using immunoSEQ multiplex PCR, the repertoire was profiled, and TCRdb retains in-frame clones only, with some absent. The table includes 25,000 or so clones, approximately 84% detected once. As regards this clone: Its antigen is undetermined.

Stated treatment: AdE1-LMPpoly-expanded autologous EBV-specific T-cell therapy followed by anti-PD-1 nivolumab. Per the germline V gene, CDR1 is MNHEY and CDR2 is SVGEGT. Unmatched junction bases numbered 11, after V lost 6 bases and J lost 3 bases. This CDR3 has 16 amino acids. The chain links TRBV6-2 or TRBV6-3 to TRBJ2-3; TRBD2 aligns across 8 bases. Here the sequenced sample was CD8+ T cells from blood, taken at day 61 from a patient whose treatment included autologous EBV-specific T cells and nivolumab. The origin of this receptor is a man aged 35 to 55 with nasopharyngeal carcinoma. The CDR3 loop is CASSRGQRGLTDTQYF. The CDR3 DNA sequence: TGTGCCAGCAGCCGCGGCCAGCGGGGGCTGACAGATACGCAGTATTTT.